Sequencing of this T cell receptor (beta chain) was carried out in a study of identical twins. Overall study findings and caveats: Excess twin sharing in beta out-of-frame sequences was weaker.

Template switching, a step in the protocol, added a universal primer site, and cDNA carried unique molecular identifiers. TCRdb reprocessed the 5' RACE reads with MiXCR, giving one entry per CDR3 protein. This table holds roughly 540,000 distinct CDR3 sequences, about 20% found once. Note on this clonotype: Its cognate antigen is unknown.

Germline V CDR1 and CDR2: SGHVS, FQNEAQ. The CDR3 sequence is 14 residues long. V was pared by 1 base and J by 9 bases, with 12 bases between. These sequences were also reported in another study, on T cells expressing NK-cell markers.

The rearrangement links TRBV7-8 to TRBJ2-2, with D tentatively TRBD2 (6 bases). The clonotype comes from a woman under 30 in good health. Input material: CD4+ T cells sorted from blood. Here the CDR3 reads CASSLEGLPRELFF. The CDR3 DNA reads TGTGCCAGCAGCTTAGAGGGACTTCCCCGGGAGCTGTTTTTT.